This T cell receptor beta chain was found in a study of blood T cell repertoires in COVID-19. The overall study: There were acute and convalescent COVID-19 samples, and they came from the United States, Italy and Spain. The cDNA or gDNA used as material had been derived from T cells, B-cell-depleted T cells, or PBMCs.

This clone was seen just once. The authors' processing: Cell counts per sample came from amplifying reference gene primers. The repertoire was sequenced with immunoSEQ multiplex PCR; TCRdb's copy has only in-frame clones and lacks some. V and J calls and clone size are given by that table; D and trimming were obtained from the DNA. The table includes approximately 220,000 clones, approximately 87% detected once. Trimming left V 6 bases short and J 0 bases short, with 15 bases between. The CDR3 consists of 16 residues. The V gene's germline CDR1 is SGHTA and CDR2 FQGNSA. V and J are TRBV7-2 and TRBJ1-3, with D maybe TRBD1 (6 bases). Sequencing was performed on peripheral blood. The sequence came from a woman in her fifties or sixties with acute or convalescent COVID-19. CDR3 sequence reads: CASSWDTSNSGNTIYF. The DNA of the CDR3 is TGTGCCAGCAGTTGGGACACCTCAAACTCTGGAAACACCATATATTTT.